These T cell receptor beta chains were read from a single sample in a study of blood T cell repertoires in COVID-19. Libraries were prepared by immunoSEQ multiplex PCR; TCRdb keeps only in-frame clonotypes and omits some of them. The sample lists approximately 170,000 clones, roughly 86% occurring once. Input material: peripheral blood. Every receptor here comes from an older man with acute or convalescent COVID-19. Each CDR3 is given with its conserved first and last residue. A D gene is named only where the DNA matches it firmly. Where a row states a size, it is once, few, many or the class of an expanded clone; other rows omit it.

j_call d_call clone_size v_call cdr3_aa cdr3_nt
TRBJ1-1 NA few TRBV11-2 CASSPNRVEAFF TGTGCCAGCAGCCCGAACAGGGTAGAAGCTTTCTTT
TRBJ2-7 TRBD1 NA TRBV28 CASSGDRVYEQYF TGTGCCAGCAGCGGGGACAGGGTCTACGAGCAGTACTTC
TRBJ2-7 TRBD1 NA TRBV27 CASRLTGGPYYEQYF TGTGCCAGCAGGTTGACAGGGGGCCCCTACTACGAGCAGTACTTC
TRBJ1-2 NA few TRBV29-1 CSVYGDGYTF TGCAGCGTTTACGGGGATGGCTACACCTTC
TRBJ1-5 NA NA TRBV21-1 CASRETGIRGFSNQPQHF TGTGCCAGCAGGGAGACAGGGATTCGTGGGTTTAGCAATCAGCCCCAGCATTTT
TRBJ2-3 NA NA TRBV19 CASSFGRVEDTQYF TGTGCCAGTAGTTTCGGCAGGGTCGAAGATACGCAGTATTTT
TRBJ2-2 NA NA TRBV7-9 CASTIAGNTGELFF TGTGCCAGCACCATCGCGGGGAACACCGGGGAGCTGTTTTTT
TRBJ1-6 NA once TRBV29-1 CSVTDNYNSPLHF TGCAGCGTTACGGACAATTATAATTCACCCCTCCACTTT
TRBJ1-2 TRBD1 NA TRBV2 CASIQGTAAVYGYTF TGTGCCAGCATTCAAGGGACAGCAGCGGTCTATGGCTACACCTTC
TRBJ2-3 TRBD2 NA TRBV6-5 CASSLSGRSDTQYF TGTGCCAGCAGCCTAAGCGGGAGATCAGATACGCAGTATTTT
TRBJ1-3 NA few TRBV15 CATSRTVLQSGNTIYF TGTGCCACCAGCAGGACAGTCCTACAGTCAGGAAACACCATATATTTT
TRBJ1-2 TRBD1 NA TRBV6-5 CASSPETGGRGYTF TGTGCCAGCAGTCCCGAGACAGGGGGCCGGGGCTACACCTTC
TRBJ1-2 TRBD1 few TRBV9 CASSVTRGWGGYTF TGTGCCAGCAGCGTTACCAGGGGGTGGGGTGGCTACACCTTC
TRBJ2-3 NA NA TRBV5-6 CASSFGEGADTQYF TGTGCCAGCAGCTTCGGGGAGGGGGCAGATACGCAGTATTTT
TRBJ2-1 NA NA TRBV20-1 CSAKEDEQFF TGCAGTGCTAAGGAGGATGAGCAGTTCTTC
TRBJ2-7 TRBD1 NA TRBV7-2 CASSLGADRGRYEQYF TGTGCCAGCAGCTTAGGGGCGGACAGGGGGCGGTATGAGCAGTACTTC
TRBJ1-4 NA NA TRBV20-1 CSTVNEKLFF TGCAGTACAGTGAATGAAAAACTGTTTTTT
TRBJ2-3 TRBD2 NA TRBV19 CASSLNIAGGSDTQYF TGTGCCAGTAGTTTAAACATAGCGGGAGGGTCAGATACGCAGTATTTT
TRBJ1-1 NA NA TRBV30 CACHFGPGGTAGTEAFF TGTGCCTGTCACTTCGGCCCCGGGGGGACGGCGGGGACTGAAGCTTTCTTT
TRBJ2-5 NA NA TRBV29-1 CSVLRTGQETQYF TGCAGCGTTCTGCGGACTGGGCAAGAGACCCAGTACTTC
TRBJ1-2 NA NA TRBV6-5 CASRGGAIGGYTF TGTGCCAGCAGGGGAGGGGCAATTGGTGGCTACACCTTC
TRBJ1-1 NA NA TRBV9 CASSGPNTEAFF TGTGCCAGCAGCGGGCCGAACACTGAAGCTTTCTTT
TRBJ1-2 NA NA TRBV28 CASKDPGVGNYGYTF TGTGCCAGCAAGGACCCGGGAGTAGGTAACTATGGCTACACCTTC
TRBJ1-1 NA NA TRBV29-1 CSSSGSPNTEAFF TGCAGCTCTAGTGGGTCCCCGAACACTGAAGCTTTCTTT
TRBJ1-4 TRBD1 NA TRBV3-1/TRBV3-2 CASSQDVQLTRDSAEKLFF TGTGCCAGCAGCCAAGATGTTCAGCTAACCCGGGACAGTGCAGAAAAACTGTTTTTT
TRBJ1-6 NA NA TRBV27 CASSRMGGDRANSPLHF TGTGCCAGCAGTCGGATGGGGGGGGATCGTGCTAATTCACCCCTCCACTTT
TRBJ1-6 NA few TRBV30 CAWRAGPYNSPLHF TGTGCCTGGAGGGCGGGACCGTATAATTCACCCCTCCACTTT
TRBJ2-4 NA NA TRBV9 CASSVAPTLTGNIQYF TGTGCCAGCAGCGTAGCTCCTACTTTGACGGGAAACATTCAGTACTTC
TRBJ2-3 NA NA TRBV21-1 CASSKVQDRGFTDTQYF TGTGCCAGCAGCAAAGTCCAAGACAGGGGGTTCACAGATACGCAGTATTTT
TRBJ1-2 NA NA TRBV28 CASSLGGVEGRGYGYTF TGTGCCAGCAGTTTAGGGGGGGTGGAGGGTCGCGGCTATGGCTACACCTTC
TRBJ1-2 TRBD1 NA TRBV5-1 CASSLTGQGLGRTF TGCGCCAGCAGCTTGACGGGACAGGGGTTGGGTCGCACCTTC
TRBJ1-4 NA NA TRBV19 CASRSPGPGGEKLFF TGTGCCAGTAGGTCACCGGGACCGGGAGGAGAAAAACTGTTTTTT
TRBJ2-1 TRBD1 NA TRBV28 CASSFLGQLQFF TGTGCCAGCAGTTTTTTGGGACAGCTACAGTTCTTC
TRBJ1-6 NA NA TRBV4-3 CASSQVQNSPLHF TGCGCCAGCAGCCAAGTTCAGAATTCACCCCTCCACTTT
TRBJ1-3 NA NA TRBV9 CASSVGQLGNTIYF TGTGCCAGCAGCGTAGGACAGCTTGGAAACACCATATATTTT
TRBJ1-2 NA NA TRBV29-1 CSVAFDRYDGYTF TGCAGCGTTGCCTTCGACAGGTATGATGGCTACACCTTC
TRBJ2-7 NA NA TRBV5-4 CASSLDVGAGTYEQYF TGTGCCAGCAGCTTGGACGTGGGCGCGGGGACCTACGAGCAGTACTTC
TRBJ2-5 NA NA TRBV5-1 CASWTTGVQETQYF TGCGCCAGCTGGACGACGGGGGTTCAAGAGACCCAGTACTTC
TRBJ1-4 TRBD1 NA TRBV3-1/TRBV3-2 CASSRSTGGEKLFF TGTGCCAGCAGCCGTTCGACAGGGGGGGAAAAACTGTTTTTT
TRBJ2-1 TRBD2 NA TRBV5-1 CASSLAAGGSSYNEQFF TGCGCCAGCAGCTTGGCCGCGGGCGGGAGCTCCTACAATGAGCAGTTCTTC
TRBJ1-1 NA NA TRBV28 CASSRPEGGRAFF TGTGCCAGCAGTCGCCCGGAGGGGGGGAGGGCTTTCTTT
TRBJ2-7 TRBD1 NA TRBV27 CASSPWTGETKSYEQYF TGTGCCAGCAGTCCCTGGACAGGGGAGACCAAATCCTACGAGCAGTACTTC
TRBJ2-5 NA NA TRBV28 CASSLRLGAQYF TGTGCCAGCAGTTTAAGGTTGGGAGCCCAGTACTTC
TRBJ2-3 NA NA TRBV24-1 CATSDSRGGPDTQYF TGTGCCACCAGTGACTCGAGGGGGGGGCCAGATACGCAGTATTTT
TRBJ1-2 NA NA TRBV3-1/TRBV3-2 CASSQGPGGYTF TGTGCCAGCAGCCAAGGGCCAGGGGGCTACACCTTC